The entry that follows covers one T cell receptor (beta chain) sequence. It was RNA transcripts that yielded the amplified TCR beta CDR3 regions. TCR CDR3 regions were first amplified by RT-PCR with HTBI primers. TCRdb processed the multiplex PCR reads anew with MiXCR; each CDR3 protein has one entry. The sample has about half a million distinct CDR3 sequences; 15% to 20% are singletons. Together with thyroid ultrasound, orbital computed tomography, serum thyroxine and TRAb, clinical symptoms were used for diagnoses. These data are taken from a study of T cells in Graves' hyperthyroidism and ophthalmopathy. Per germline, CDR1 SGDLS and CDR2 YYNGEE. V lost 4 bases and J lost 6; bases outside the gene matches: 13. This CDR3 spans 15 amino acids.

The clonotype comes from a man aged 35 to 55 with Graves' ophthalmopathy. Sequencing was performed on blood. The genes are TRBV9 and TRBJ2-7, with 7 nucleotides matching TRBD2. This CDR3 is CASSSRLAPFGEQYF. CDR3 nucleotides: TGTGCCAGCAGCTCCCGACTAGCACCTTTTGGCGAGCAGTACTTC. Drawing the rest from reference TRBV9 and TRBJ2-7, the complete variable domain is DSGVTQTPKHLITATGQRVTLRCSPRSGDLSVYWYQQSLDQGLQFLIQYYNGEERAKGNILERFSAQQFPDLHSELNLSSLELGDSALYFCASSSRLAPFGEQYFGPGTRLTVT.